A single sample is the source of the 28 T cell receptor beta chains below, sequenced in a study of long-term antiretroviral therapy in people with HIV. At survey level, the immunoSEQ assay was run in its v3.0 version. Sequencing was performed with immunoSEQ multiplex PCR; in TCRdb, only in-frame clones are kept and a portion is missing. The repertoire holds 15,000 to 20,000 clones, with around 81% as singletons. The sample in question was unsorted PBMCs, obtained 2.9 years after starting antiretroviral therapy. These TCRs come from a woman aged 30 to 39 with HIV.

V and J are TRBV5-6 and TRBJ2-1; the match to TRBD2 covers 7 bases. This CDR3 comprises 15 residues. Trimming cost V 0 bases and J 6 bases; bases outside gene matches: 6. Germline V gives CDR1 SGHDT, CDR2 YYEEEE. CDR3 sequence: CASSLAVRGTNEQFF. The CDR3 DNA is TGTGCCAGCAGCTTGGCGGTGCGGGGGACCAATGAGCAGTTCTTC. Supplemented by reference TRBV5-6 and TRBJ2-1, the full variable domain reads DAGVTQSPTHLIKTRGQQVTLRCSPKSGHDTVSWYQQALGQGPQFIFQYYEEEERQRGNFPDRFSGHQFPNYSSELNVNALLLGDSALYLCASSLAVRGTNEQFFGPGTRLTVL.

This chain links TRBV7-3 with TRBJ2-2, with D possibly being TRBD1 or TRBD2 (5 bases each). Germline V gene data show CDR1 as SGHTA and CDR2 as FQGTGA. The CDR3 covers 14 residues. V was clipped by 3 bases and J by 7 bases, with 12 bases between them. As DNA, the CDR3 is TGTGCCAGCAGCTTCGGGGACGTCAGCGGGGAGCTGTTTTTT. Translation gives CASSFGDVSGELFF. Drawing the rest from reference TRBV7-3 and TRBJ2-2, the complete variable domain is GAGVSQTPSNKVTEKGKYVELRCDPISGHTALYWYRQSLGQGPEFLIYFQGTGAADDSGLPNDRFFAVRPEGSVSTLKIQRTERGDSAVYLCASSFGDVSGELFFGEGSRLTVL.

The CDR3: CASSLGGRNSGNTIYF. The CDR3 DNA is TGTGCCAGCAGCTTAGGGGGACGTAACTCTGGAAACACCATATATTTT. The J gene is TRBJ1-3, the V gene TRBV7-6; D may be TRBD1 (5 bases). The germline CDR1 and CDR2 sequences are SGHVS and FNYEAQ. The CDR3 spans 16 residues. Trimming removed 1 base at V and 0 bases at J, with 10 bases between.

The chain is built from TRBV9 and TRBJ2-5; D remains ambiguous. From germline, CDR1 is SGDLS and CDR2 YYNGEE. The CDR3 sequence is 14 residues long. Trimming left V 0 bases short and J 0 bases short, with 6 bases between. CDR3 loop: CASSVDRYQETQYF. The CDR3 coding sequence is TGTGCCAGCAGCGTAGATCGCTACCAAGAGACCCAGTACTTC.

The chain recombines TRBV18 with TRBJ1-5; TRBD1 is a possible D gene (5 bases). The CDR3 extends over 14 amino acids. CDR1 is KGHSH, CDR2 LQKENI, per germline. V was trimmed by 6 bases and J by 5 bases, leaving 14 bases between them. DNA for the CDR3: TGTGCCAGCTCGGGGCTGGGGCAGGATCAGCCCCAGCATTTT. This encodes CASSGLGQDQPQHF.

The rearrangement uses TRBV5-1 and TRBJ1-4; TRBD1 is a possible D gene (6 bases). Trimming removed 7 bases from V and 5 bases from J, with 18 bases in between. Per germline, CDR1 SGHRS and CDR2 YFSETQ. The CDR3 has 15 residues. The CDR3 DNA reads TGCGCCAGCTGCCAGGGGATAGAGGGAAATGAAAAACTGTTTTTT. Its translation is CASCQGIEGNEKLFF.

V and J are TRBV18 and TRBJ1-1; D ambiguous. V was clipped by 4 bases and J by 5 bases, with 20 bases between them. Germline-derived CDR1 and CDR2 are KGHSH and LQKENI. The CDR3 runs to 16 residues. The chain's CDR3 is CASSLLKVDLGTEAFF. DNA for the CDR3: TGTGCCAGCTCACTACTTAAGGTAGACTTGGGGACTGAAGCTTTCTTT. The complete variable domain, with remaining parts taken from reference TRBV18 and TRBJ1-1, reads NAGVMQNPRHLVRRRGQEARLRCSPMKGHSHVYWYRQLPEEGLKFMVYLQKENIIDESGMPKERFSAEFPKEGPSILRIQQVVRGDSAAYFCASSLLKVDLGTEAFFGQGTRLTVV.

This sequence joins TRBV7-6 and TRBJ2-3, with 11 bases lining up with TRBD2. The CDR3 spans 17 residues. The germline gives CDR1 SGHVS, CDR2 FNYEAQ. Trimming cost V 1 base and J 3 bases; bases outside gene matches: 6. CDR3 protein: CASSLGSSGGRTDTQYF. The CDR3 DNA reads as TGTGCCAGCAGCTTAGGGTCTAGCGGGGGGAGAACAGATACGCAGTATTTT. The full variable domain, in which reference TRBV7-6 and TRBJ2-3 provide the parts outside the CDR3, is GAGVSQSPRYKVTKRGQDVALRCDPISGHVSLYWYRQALGQGPEFLTYFNYEAQQDKSGLPNDRFSAERPEGSISTLTIQRTEQRDSAMYRCASSLGSSGGRTDTQYFGPGTRLTVL.

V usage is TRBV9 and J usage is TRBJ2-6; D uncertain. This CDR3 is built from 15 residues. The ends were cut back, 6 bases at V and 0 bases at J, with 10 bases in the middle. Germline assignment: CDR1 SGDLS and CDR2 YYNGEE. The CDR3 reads CASTPWHSGANVLTF. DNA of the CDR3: TGTGCCAGCACCCCCTGGCACTCTGGGGCCAACGTCCTGACTTTC.

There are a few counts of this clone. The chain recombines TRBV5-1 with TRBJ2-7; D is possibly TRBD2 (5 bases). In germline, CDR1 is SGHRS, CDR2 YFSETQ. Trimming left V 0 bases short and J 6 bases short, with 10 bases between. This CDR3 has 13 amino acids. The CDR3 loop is CASSLEGRGEQYV. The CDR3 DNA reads TGCGCCAGCAGCTTGGAGGGTCGGGGCGAGCAGTACGTC.

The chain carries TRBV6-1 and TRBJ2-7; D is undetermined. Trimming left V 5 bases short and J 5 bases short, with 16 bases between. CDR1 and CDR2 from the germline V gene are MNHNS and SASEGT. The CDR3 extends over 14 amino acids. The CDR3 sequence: CASSQPAIGHEQYV. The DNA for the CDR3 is TGTGCCAGCAGTCAACCCGCAATAGGGCACGAGCAGTACGTC.

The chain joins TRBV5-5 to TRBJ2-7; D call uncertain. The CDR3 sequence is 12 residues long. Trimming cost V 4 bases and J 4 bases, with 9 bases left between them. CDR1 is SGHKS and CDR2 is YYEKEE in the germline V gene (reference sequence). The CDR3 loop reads CASSPVGYEQYF. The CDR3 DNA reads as TGTGCCAGCAGCCCGGTCGGGTACGAGCAGTACTTC.

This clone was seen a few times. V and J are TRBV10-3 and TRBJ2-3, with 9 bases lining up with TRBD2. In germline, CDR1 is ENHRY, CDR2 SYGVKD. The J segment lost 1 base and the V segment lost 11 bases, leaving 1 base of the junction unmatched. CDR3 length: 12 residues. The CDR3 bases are TGTGCCTCTAGCGGGGGCACAGATACGCAGTATTTT. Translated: CASSGGTDTQYF.

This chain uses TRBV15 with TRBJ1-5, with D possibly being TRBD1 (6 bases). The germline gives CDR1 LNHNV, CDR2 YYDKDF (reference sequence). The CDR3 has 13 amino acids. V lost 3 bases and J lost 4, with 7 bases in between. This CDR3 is CATSSDRNQPQHF. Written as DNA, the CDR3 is TGTGCCACCAGCAGTGACAGGAATCAGCCCCAGCATTTT.

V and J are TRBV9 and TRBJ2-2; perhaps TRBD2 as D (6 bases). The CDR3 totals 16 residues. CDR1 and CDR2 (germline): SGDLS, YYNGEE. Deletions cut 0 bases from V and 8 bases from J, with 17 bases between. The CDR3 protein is CASSVGVADLGGELFF. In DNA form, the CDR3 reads TGTGCCAGCAGCGTAGGGGTAGCGGACCTCGGGGGGGAGCTGTTTTTT.

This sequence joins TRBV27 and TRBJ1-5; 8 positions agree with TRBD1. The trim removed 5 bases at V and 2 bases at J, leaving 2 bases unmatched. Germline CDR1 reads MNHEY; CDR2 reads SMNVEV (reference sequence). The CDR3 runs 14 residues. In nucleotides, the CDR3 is TGTGCCAGCAGTGACAGGGGCGGCAATCAGCCCCAGCATTTT. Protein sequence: CASSDRGGNQPQHF.

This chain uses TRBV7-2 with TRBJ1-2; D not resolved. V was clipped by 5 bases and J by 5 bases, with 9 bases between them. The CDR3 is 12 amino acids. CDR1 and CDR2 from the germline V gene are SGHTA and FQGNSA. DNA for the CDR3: TGTGCCAGCAGCCCACCATATTATGGCTACACCTTC. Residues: CASSPPYYGYTF.

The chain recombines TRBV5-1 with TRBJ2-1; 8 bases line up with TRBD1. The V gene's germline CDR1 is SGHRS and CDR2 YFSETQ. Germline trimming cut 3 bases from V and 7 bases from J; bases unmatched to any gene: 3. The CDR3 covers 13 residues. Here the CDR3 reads CASSSTGVNEQFF. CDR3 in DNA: TGCGCCAGCAGCTCGACAGGGGTAAATGAGCAGTTCTTC.

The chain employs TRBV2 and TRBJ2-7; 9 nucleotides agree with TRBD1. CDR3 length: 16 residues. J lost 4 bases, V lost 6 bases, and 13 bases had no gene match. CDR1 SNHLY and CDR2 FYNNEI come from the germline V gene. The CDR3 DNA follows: TGTGCCAGCAGCGGGGACAGGGTTGGAAGTCCTTACGAGCAGTACGTC. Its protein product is CASSGDRVGSPYEQYV.

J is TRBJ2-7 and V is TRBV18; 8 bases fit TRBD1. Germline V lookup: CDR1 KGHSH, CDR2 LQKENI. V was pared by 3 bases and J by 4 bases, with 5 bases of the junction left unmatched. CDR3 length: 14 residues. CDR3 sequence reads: CASSPGTGSYEQYF. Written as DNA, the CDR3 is TGTGCCAGCTCACCGGGGACAGGTTCTTACGAGCAGTACTTC.

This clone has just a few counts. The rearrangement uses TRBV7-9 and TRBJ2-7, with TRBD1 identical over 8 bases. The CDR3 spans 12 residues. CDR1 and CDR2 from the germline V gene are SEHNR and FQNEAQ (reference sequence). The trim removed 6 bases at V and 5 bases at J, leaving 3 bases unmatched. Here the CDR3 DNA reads TGTGCCAGCAGTAAGGACAGGGACGAGCAGTACGTC. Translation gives CASSKDRDEQYV.

CDR3 in DNA: TGTGCCAGCAGCTTGGCGGGCGGGCCGGGAGGACCCCAGCATTTT. This translates into CASSLAGGPGGPQHF. The V and J genes are TRBV5-6 and TRBJ1-5; D not resolved. Germline loops: CDR1 SGHDT, CDR2 YYEEEE. Trimming cost V 0 bases and J 10 bases, with 17 bases left between them. This CDR3 comprises 15 residues.

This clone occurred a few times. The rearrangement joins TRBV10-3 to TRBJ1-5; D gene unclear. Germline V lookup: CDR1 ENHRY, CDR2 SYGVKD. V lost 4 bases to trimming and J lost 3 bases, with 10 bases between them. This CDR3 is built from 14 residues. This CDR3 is CAISAMGLNQPQHF. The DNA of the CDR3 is TGTGCCATCAGTGCGATGGGCCTCAATCAGCCCCAGCATTTT.

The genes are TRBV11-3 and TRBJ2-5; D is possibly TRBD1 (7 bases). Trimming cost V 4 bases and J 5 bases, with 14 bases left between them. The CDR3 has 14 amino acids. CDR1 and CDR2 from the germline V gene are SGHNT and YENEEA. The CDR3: CASSSQGGMETQYF. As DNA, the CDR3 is TGTGCCAGCAGCTCTCAGGGGGGCATGGAGACCCAGTACTTC.

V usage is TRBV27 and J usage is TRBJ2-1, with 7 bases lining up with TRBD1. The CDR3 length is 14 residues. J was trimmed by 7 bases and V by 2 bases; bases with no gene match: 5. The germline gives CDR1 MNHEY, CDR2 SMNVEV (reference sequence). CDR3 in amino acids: CASSLPDRENEQFF. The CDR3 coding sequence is TGTGCCAGCAGTTTACCTGACAGGGAAAATGAGCAGTTCTTC.

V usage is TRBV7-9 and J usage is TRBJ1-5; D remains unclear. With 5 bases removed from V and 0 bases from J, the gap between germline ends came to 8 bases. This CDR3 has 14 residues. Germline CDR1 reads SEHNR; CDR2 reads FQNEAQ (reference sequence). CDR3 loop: CASSPGLSNQPQHF. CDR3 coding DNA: TGTGCCAGCAGCCCCGGACTTAGCAATCAGCCCCAGCATTTT. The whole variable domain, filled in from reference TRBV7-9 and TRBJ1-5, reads DTGVSQNPRHKITKRGQNVTFRCDPISEHNRLYWYRQTLGQGPEFLTYFQNEAQLEKSRLLSDRFSAERPKGSFSTLEIQRTEQGDSAMYLCASSPGLSNQPQHFGDGTRLSIL.

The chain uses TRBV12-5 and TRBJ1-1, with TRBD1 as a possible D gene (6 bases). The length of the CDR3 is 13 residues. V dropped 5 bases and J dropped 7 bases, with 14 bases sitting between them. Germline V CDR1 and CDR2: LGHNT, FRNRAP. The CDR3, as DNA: TGTGCTAGTGGTGGAGGGGGGGAGAGTGAAGCTTTCTTT. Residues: CASGGGGESEAFF.

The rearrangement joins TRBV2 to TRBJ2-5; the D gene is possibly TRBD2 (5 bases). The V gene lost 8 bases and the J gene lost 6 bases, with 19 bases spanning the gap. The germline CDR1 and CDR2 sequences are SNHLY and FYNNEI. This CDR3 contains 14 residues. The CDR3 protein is CASRAGRGAQTQYF. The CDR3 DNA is TGTGCCAGCCGTGCCGGACGGGGTGCGCAGACCCAGTACTTC.